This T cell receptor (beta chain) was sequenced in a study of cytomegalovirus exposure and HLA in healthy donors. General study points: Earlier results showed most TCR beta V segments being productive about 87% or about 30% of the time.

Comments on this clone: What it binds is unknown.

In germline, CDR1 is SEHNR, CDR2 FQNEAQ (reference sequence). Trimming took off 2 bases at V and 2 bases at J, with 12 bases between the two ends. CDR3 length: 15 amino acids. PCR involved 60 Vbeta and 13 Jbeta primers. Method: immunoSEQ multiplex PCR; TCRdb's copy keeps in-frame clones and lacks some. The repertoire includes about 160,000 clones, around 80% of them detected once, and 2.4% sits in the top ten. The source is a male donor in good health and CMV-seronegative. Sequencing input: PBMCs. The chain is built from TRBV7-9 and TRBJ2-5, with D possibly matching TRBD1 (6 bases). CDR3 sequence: CASSLLQGLQETQYF. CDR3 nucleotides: TGTGCCAGCAGCTTATTACAGGGCCTACAAGAGACCCAGTACTTC.